This TCR beta chain derives from a study of T cell repertoires in cytomegalovirus infection. About the study: Through public TCR beta signatures, both CMV infection and matching HLA type were indicated. Points from the study as a whole: HLA-C-restricted, CMV-specific TCR beta clonotypes were dominant ex vivo. Totalled public TCR beta family frequency picked out people who carried CMV plus the relevant HLA.

TCRdb re-analysed the reads in MiXCR, keeping a single row per CDR3 protein. The table includes around 240,000 distinct CDR3 sequences, roughly 23% detected once. The ends were cut back, 8 bases at V and 1 base at J, with 11 bases in the middle. The germline V gene encodes CDR1 LGHDT and CDR2 YNNKEL (reference sequence). This CDR3 spans 13 amino acids. This clonotype was seen many times. Its target is not known. The TCR was taken from a human donor in good health (CMV status not recorded). Some clones in this sample may be carry-over from other donors' samples. This chain joins TRBV3-1 and TRBJ2-5; possibly TRBD1 for D (5 bases). The sequencing sample was made of CD8+ T cells from PBMCs. In nucleotides, the CDR3 is TGTGCCAGCGGCAGACAGATCCAAGAGACCCAGTACTTC. Translated: CASGRQIQETQYF.